One and the same sample provided the 19 T cell receptor beta chains below, sequenced in a study of CD8+CD57+ T cells in acquired aplastic anemia. Whoever was chosen for sequencing had shown CD8+CD57+ cell expansion by flow cytometry. For CDR3 and TCR beta VDJ profiling, genomic DNA was the template used. TCRdb used MiXCR to reprocess the reads, holding one entry per CDR3 protein. Among around 430,000 distinct CDR3 sequences listed, roughly a third were seen once. Sample: sorted CD4+, CD8+, or CD8+CD57+ T cells (not recorded which) from PBMCs. Receptor source: a human donor with aplastic anemia.

This clonotype was seen at least ten times. The chain carries TRBV5-1 and TRBJ1-3; 7 bases line up with TRBD1. The CDR3 runs to 13 residues. The junction had 6 bases not matched to a gene; V was cut back by 4 bases and J by 8 bases. The V gene's germline CDR1 is SGHRS and CDR2 YFSETQ. The CDR3 DNA reads TGCGCCAGCAGCAACACAGGGGAGGACACCATATATTTT. Protein product: CASSNTGEDTIYF.

J is TRBJ2-2 and V is TRBV5-1, with D perhaps given as TRBD1 or TRBD2 (5 bases each). This CDR3 comprises 14 residues. Trimming stripped 4 bases from V and 7 bases from J, with 14 bases between. Germline loops: CDR1 SGHRS, CDR2 YFSETQ. The CDR3 region has the DNA TGCGCCAGCAGCCGAGCCGGGACGCACGGGGAGCTGTTTTTT. This codes for CASSRAGTHGELFF. The full variable domain, rest sourced from reference TRBV5-1 and TRBJ2-2, is KAGVTQTPRYLIKTRGQQVTLSCSPISGHRSVSWYQQTPGQGLQFLFEYFSETQRNKGNFPGRFSGRQFSNSRSEMNVSTLELGDSALYLCASSRAGTHGELFFGEGSRLTVL.

This chain links TRBV2 with TRBJ2-7; 7 positions match TRBD1. V lost 8 bases and J lost 3; bases outside the gene matches: 7. CDR3 size: 13 residues. Per the germline V gene, CDR1 is SNHLY and CDR2 is FYNNEI. CDR3 nucleotides: TGTGCCAGCTCAAGGGACAGTGTCTACGAGCAGTACTTC. This translates into CASSRDSVYEQYF.

The chain has TRBV25-1 and TRBJ1-5; TRBD1 is a possible D gene (6 bases). This CDR3 is built from 16 residues. V dropped 6 bases and J dropped 1 base, with 16 bases sitting between them. CDR1 is MGHDK, CDR2 SYGVNS, per germline. The CDR3 loop reads CASSQDGGRSNQPQHF. CDR3 nucleotide sequence: TGTGCCAGCAGCCAAGACGGGGGGCGGAGCAATCAGCCCCAGCATTTT. Full variable domain (remainder filled in from reference TRBV25-1 and TRBJ1-5): EADIYQTPRYLVIGTGKKITLECSQTMGHDKMYWYQQDPGMELHLIHYSYGVNSTEKGDLSSESTVSRIRTEHFPLTLESARPSHTSQYLCASSQDGGRSNQPQHFGDGTRLSIL.

The chain links TRBV11-1 to TRBJ2-2, with D perhaps given as TRBD1 or TRBD2 (5 bases each). The CDR3 contains 13 residues. Trimming took off 5 bases at V and 7 bases at J, with 11 bases between the two ends. From germline, CDR1 is SGHAT and CDR2 FQDESV (reference sequence). CDR3 in amino acids: CASSGTPGGELFF. CDR3 nucleotides: TGTGCCAGCAGCGGGACGCCGGGCGGGGAGCTGTTTTTT.

This clonotype turned up a few times. The rearrangement uses TRBV10-1 and TRBJ2-1; 12 bases line up with TRBD2. With 0 bases clipped from V and 4 bases from J, the junction kept 7 bases outside the gene matches. The CDR3 covers 18 residues. Looked up from germline, CDR1 is WNHNN and CDR2 is SYGVQD (reference sequence). The chain's CDR3 is CASSESGTSGFPYNEQFF. The DNA for the CDR3 is TGCGCCAGCAGTGAGTCCGGGACTAGCGGGTTCCCTTACAATGAGCAGTTCTTC.

This clonotype showed up many times. This chain joins TRBV2 and TRBJ2-7, with a weak D call TRBD2 (6 bases). Germline CDR1 SNHLY, CDR2 FYNNEI. The CDR3 sequence is 11 residues long. Trimming removed 3 bases at V and 6 bases at J, with 6 bases between. This chain's CDR3 is CASSEEGEQYF. CDR3 DNA: TGTGCCAGCAGTGAGGAGGGCGAGCAGTACTTC.

This clonotype was detected ten times or more. The chain uses TRBV25-1 and TRBJ1-1, with D maybe TRBD1 (5 bases). The CDR3 contains 13 residues. Germline CDR1 is MGHDK and CDR2 is SYGVNS. V was shortened by 7 bases and J by 6 bases, with 15 bases between the two germline ends. The CDR3 protein is CASTDSARAEAFF. The CDR3 coding sequence is TGTGCCAGCACCGACAGCGCGAGGGCTGAAGCTTTCTTT. Variable domain in full (rest from reference TRBV25-1 and TRBJ1-1): EADIYQTPRYLVIGTGKKITLECSQTMGHDKMYWYQQDPGMELHLIHYSYGVNSTEKGDLSSESTVSRIRTEHFPLTLESARPSHTSQYLCASTDSARAEAFFGQGTRLTVV.

On this clonotype: A read error is possible here, since a much larger clone lies one base away. Because the CDR3 is missing its conserved closing phenylalanine or tryptophan, this is likely a read error. The chain uses TRBV6-1 and TRBJ1-6; 7 positions agree with TRBD1. The CDR3 sequence is 14 residues long. Germline V gene data show CDR1 as MNHNS and CDR2 as SASEGT. The V and J ends lost 5 bases and 10 bases, in that order; junction bases with no gene match: 8. CDR3 sequence (DNA): TGTGCCAGCAGTACCCGACAGGGTCACTCACCCCTCCACCTT. This translates into CASSTRQGHSPLHL.

This clonotype was detected a few times. The V call is TRBV5-6, the J call TRBJ1-3; 8 nucleotides agree with TRBD1. With V trimmed by 1 base and J by 2 bases, 8 bases remained unmatched. Looked up from germline, CDR1 is SGHDT and CDR2 is YYEEEE. The CDR3 has 17 amino acids. The CDR3 DNA sequence: TGTGCCAGCAGCTTGAGGAAGACAGGGGATGCTGGAAACACCATATATTTT. This sequence encodes CASSLRKTGDAGNTIYF.

This clonotype has a handful of counts. V gene TRBV11-2 combines with J gene TRBJ1-1, with a possible D match to TRBD1 (6 bases). Germline V gene data show CDR1 as SGHAT and CDR2 as FQNNGV. Deletions cut 6 bases from V and 7 bases from J, with 15 bases between. The CDR3 runs 13 residues. Here the CDR3 DNA reads TGTGCCAGCAGACAGGGTGACGTCGGTGAAGCTTTCTTT. Translated, it gives CASRQGDVGEAFF.

This clonotype was counted a few times. This may be a read error: a much more frequent sequence differs by one nucleotide. J is TRBJ1-1 and V is TRBV20-1; TRBD1 aligns across 7 bases. Looked up from germline, CDR1 is DFQATT and CDR2 is SNEGSKA (reference sequence). The CDR3 runs to 16 residues. The CDR3 here is CSAREPTGRMNTVAFF. CDR3 in DNA: TGCAGTGCTAGAGAACCGACAGGGCGAATGAACACTGTAGCTTTCTTT.

This clonotype was seen ten or more times. The J gene is TRBJ2-3, the V gene TRBV29-1, with 9 bases matching TRBD1. The CDR3 has 14 amino acids. Looked up from germline, CDR1 is SQVTM and CDR2 is ANQGSEA. Germline trimming cut 4 bases from V and 2 bases from J; bases unmatched to any gene: 4. The CDR3 nucleotides read TGCAGCGTTGTTGGGGACAGGGACACAGATACGCAGTATTTT. Residues: CSVVGDRDTDTQYF.

The chain has TRBV10-3 and TRBJ1-6, with D tentatively TRBD1 (6 bases). This CDR3 is built from 14 residues. Germline V gene lookup returns CDR1 ENHRY and CDR2 SYGVKD. Trimming left V 10 bases short and J 8 bases short, with 18 bases between. CDR3 coding DNA: TGTGCCAGCAGAGTCGGACAGCTTTATTCACCCCTCCACTTT. Residues: CASRVGQLYSPLHF.

In its sample, this clonotype was seen many times. This chain joins TRBV10-3 and TRBJ2-7; D is tentatively TRBD1 or TRBD2 (5 bases each). The CDR3 is 14 residues long. Looked up from germline, CDR1 is ENHRY and CDR2 is SYGVKD. The V gene lost 6 bases and the J gene lost 0 bases, with 12 bases spanning the gap. The CDR3 spells CAISKGPNSYEQYF. In DNA form, the CDR3 reads TGTGCCATCAGCAAGGGACCGAACTCCTACGAGCAGTACTTC.

This clonotype was detected many times. The chain uses TRBV19 and TRBJ1-2; possibly TRBD1 for D (5 bases). V lost 7 bases and J 5 bases, leaving 14 bases between the germline ends. This CDR3 region has 13 residues. Looked up from germline, CDR1 is LNHDA and CDR2 is SQIVND (reference sequence). The CDR3 spells CASIGTEFYGYTF. DNA of the CDR3: TGTGCCAGTATCGGGACGGAATTTTATGGCTACACCTTC.

This clonotype was seen at least ten times. This chain connects TRBV29-1 to TRBJ1-1; 8 nucleotides agree with TRBD1. From germline, CDR1 is SQVTM and CDR2 ANQGSEA. This CDR3 is built from 13 residues. V was pared by 7 bases and J by 6 bases, with 10 bases of the junction left unmatched. In DNA, the CDR3 is TGCAGCGCAAAGCAGGGGGCGTCGGCTGAAGCTTTCTTT. Translated: CSAKQGASAEAFF. Supplemented by reference TRBV29-1 and TRBJ1-1, the full variable domain reads SAVISQKPSRDICQRGTSLTIQCQVDSQVTMMFWYRQQPGQSLTLIATANQGSEATYESGFVIDKFPISRPNLTFSTLTVSNMSPEDSSIYLCSAKQGASAEAFFGQGTRLTVV.

This clonotype occurred many times. The chain couples TRBV19 to TRBJ1-5; D is unresolved. The germline V gene has CDR1 LNHDA and CDR2 SQIVND (reference sequence). The ends were cut back, 1 base at V and 3 bases at J, with 7 bases in the middle. CDR3 length: 14 residues. The CDR3, as DNA: TGTGCCAGTAGTATAGTACGGATCAATCAGCCCCAGCATTTT. The encoded protein is CASSIVRINQPQHF.

This clonotype was recorded many times. V and J are TRBV15 and TRBJ1-5; D unresolved. The CDR3 is made up of 13 amino acids. Trimming took 8 bases from V and 6 from J, leaving 14 bases between them. Germline CDR1 LNHNV, CDR2 YYDKDF (reference sequence). CDR3 in amino acids: CATSGRVPQPQHF. CDR3 bases: TGTGCCACCTCGGGGAGAGTCCCTCAGCCCCAGCATTTT.